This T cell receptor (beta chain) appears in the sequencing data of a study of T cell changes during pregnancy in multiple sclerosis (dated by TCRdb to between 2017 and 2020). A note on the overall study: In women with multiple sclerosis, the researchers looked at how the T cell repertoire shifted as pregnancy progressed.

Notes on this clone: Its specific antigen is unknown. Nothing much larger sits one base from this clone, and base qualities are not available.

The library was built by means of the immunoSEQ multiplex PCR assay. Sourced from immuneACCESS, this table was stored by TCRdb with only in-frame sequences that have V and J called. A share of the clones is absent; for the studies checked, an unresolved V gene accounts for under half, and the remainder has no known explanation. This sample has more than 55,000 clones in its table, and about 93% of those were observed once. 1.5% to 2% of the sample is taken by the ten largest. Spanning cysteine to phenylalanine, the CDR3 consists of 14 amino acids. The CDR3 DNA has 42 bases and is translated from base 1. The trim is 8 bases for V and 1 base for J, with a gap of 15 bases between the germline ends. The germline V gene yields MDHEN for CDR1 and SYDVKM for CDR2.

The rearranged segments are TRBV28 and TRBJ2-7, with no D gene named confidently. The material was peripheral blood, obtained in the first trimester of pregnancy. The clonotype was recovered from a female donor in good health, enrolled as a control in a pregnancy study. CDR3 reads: CASHSPTFSYEQYF. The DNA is TGTGCCAGCCATTCACCCACATTTTCCTACGAGCAGTACTTC.